This T cell receptor beta chain appears in the sequencing data of a study of T cells in tuberculosis. Study-wide points: Some low-affinity tetramer-binding T cells may be absent from this sample.

Chain pairing is unknown; alpha and beta were sequenced separately. Clones were sequenced by immunoSEQ multiplex PCR, and TCRdb holds only the in-frame ones, with some missing. The sample shows tens of thousands of clones, more than 75% of them seen only once. Sorting used thawed, overnight-rested PBMC stained with anti-CD3, a viability dye and GMM-loaded CD1B tetramer. The lipid loaded on the CD1B tetramers was C32 glucose monomycolate from Rhodococcus equi. This clone appeared a few times. The germline V and J ends were trimmed by 3 bases and 7 bases, with 16 bases remaining between them. The germline gives CDR1 SGHTS, CDR2 YDEGEE. The CDR3 extends over 15 amino acids.

The sequence came from an adult woman with latent tuberculosis. V and J are TRBV5-8 and TRBJ2-2; a possible D gene is TRBD1 (6 bases). The sequenced sample was CD1b-GMM tetramer-negative cells sorted from PBMCs. CDR3 DNA: TGTGCCAGCAGCTCGCGAAGGGGGTTTTTCGGGGAGCTGTTTTTT. This encodes CASSSRRGFFGELFF.